This T cell receptor beta chain was obtained from a study of OX40 agonist ivuxolimab in advanced cancers. Study-level information: Ivuxolimab is a fully human IgG2 antibody that activates OX40 (CD134). Across the patients, intravenous ivuxolimab was delivered every 2 weeks at 0.01 to 10 mg/kg. Prior anti-PD-1, anti-PD-L1 or anti-CTLA-4 therapy was allowed; 30% to 40% had some. Study findings and constraints: Some nonresponders additionally presented with little normalized T-cell clonal expansion.

V gave up 3 bases and J gave up 4 bases; unmatched junction bases: 7. This CDR3 spans 15 amino acids. The germline V gene has CDR1 LNHNV and CDR2 YYDKDF (reference sequence). The table came from immunoSEQ multiplex PCR; TCRdb's copy has only in-frame clones and leaves some out. The sample lists approximately 65,000 clones, about nine tenths occurring once. Remarks on this clone: Its antigen is unknown.

The clonotype comes from an adult with an advanced solid tumor such as melanoma, head and neck, liver or kidney cancer. The genes are TRBV15 and TRBJ1-2; 8 bases line up with TRBD1. Source: CD4+ or CD8+ T cells sorted from blood, taken in a trial of the OX40 agonist ivuxolimab. In DNA form, the CDR3 reads TGTGCCACCAGCAGGGCGGGGACAGGCCTCTATGGCTACACCTTC. It codes for CATSRAGTGLYGYTF.